This passage covers 28 T cell receptor beta chains from one sample sequenced in a study of shared clonotypes between healthy human individuals. Clones were sequenced by immunoSEQ multiplex PCR, and TCRdb holds only the in-frame ones, with some missing. The data contain about 2.3 million clones, more than 80% of them singletons. Material for sequencing was naive CD4+ T cells from PBMCs. Subset in this sample: CD45RA+ positively selected. The receptors come from a young man in good health. Some clones in this sample may be carry-over from other donors' samples.

V usage is TRBV28 and J usage is TRBJ1-2; no definite D call. Germline V gives CDR1 MDHEN, CDR2 SYDVKM. With 3 bases removed from V and 7 bases from J, the gap between germline ends came to 9 bases. This CDR3 contains 12 residues. CDR3 sequence: CASSFGGSGYTF. CDR3 nucleotide sequence: TGTGCCAGCAGTTTTGGTGGTTCTGGCTACACCTTC.

J is TRBJ2-1 and V is TRBV7-3, with TRBD2 identical over 10 bases. V lost 3 bases, J lost 7 bases, and 6 bases stayed unmatched. This CDR3 region has 15 residues. The germline CDR1 and CDR2 sequences are SGHTA and FQGTGA. As DNA, the CDR3 is TGTGCCAGCAGCTTTCTAGCGGGAGCCCCTAATGAGCAGTTCTTC. It is translated as CASSFLAGAPNEQFF.

The chain combines TRBV15 with TRBJ2-3; no clear D gene. Germline CDR1 and CDR2: LNHNV and YYDKDF (reference sequence). Trimming pared 4 bases from V and 2 bases from J, leaving 16 bases between. The CDR3 consists of 16 residues. As DNA, the CDR3 is TGTGCCACCAGCACCCGAAGATCCTACTCCACAGATACGCAGTATTTT. It codes for CATSTRRSYSTDTQYF.

In this sample, this clone turned up once. The V and J genes are TRBV18 and TRBJ2-1, with TRBD1 identical over 8 bases. Trimming removed 3 bases from V and 7 bases from J; junction bases left unmatched: 5. The CDR3 spans 14 residues. Germline V gene sequence: CDR1 KGHSH, CDR2 LQKENI. The chain's CDR3 is CASSPQGARNEQFF. In DNA form, the CDR3 reads TGTGCCAGCTCACCCCAGGGGGCTCGGAATGAGCAGTTCTTC.

The J gene is TRBJ1-1, the V gene TRBV7-3, with 8 bases identical to TRBD1. With V trimmed by 5 bases and J by 1 base, 3 bases remained unmatched. Germline loops: CDR1 SGHTA, CDR2 FQGTGA. This CDR3 has 14 residues. The CDR3 sequence is CASSQDRENTEAFF. The CDR3 DNA reads TGTGCCAGCAGCCAGGACAGGGAGAACACTGAAGCTTTCTTT.

The rearrangement joins TRBV18 to TRBJ2-1, with TRBD1 as a possible D gene (6 bases). Germline loops: CDR1 KGHSH, CDR2 LQKENI. V was cut by 2 bases and J by 5 bases, with 13 bases left in between. The CDR3 spans 15 residues. The CDR3 loop is CASSPGQGSNNEQFF. CDR3 in DNA: TGTGCCAGCTCACCAGGGCAGGGGTCTAACAATGAGCAGTTCTTC.

This clone was detected only once. The chain couples TRBV30 to TRBJ1-6; D remains unclear. Trimming took 4 bases from V and 9 from J, leaving 13 bases between them. This CDR3 contains 13 residues. Looked up from germline, CDR1 is GTSNPN and CDR2 is SVGIG (reference sequence). Written as DNA, the CDR3 is TGTGCCTGGAAGACTGGCCCTGGTTCACCCCTCCACTTT. It encodes CAWKTGPGSPLHF.

V gene TRBV28 combines with J gene TRBJ2-2; 9 nucleotides line up with TRBD2. V dropped 5 bases and J dropped 5; count of bases not matched to a gene: 21. The CDR3 sequence is 20 residues long. In germline, CDR1 is MDHEN, CDR2 SYDVKM. CDR3 nucleotides: TGTGCCAGCAGTCCCCATACAGGGAAGGCTAGCGGGGACGGAACCGGGGAGCTGTTTTTT. Translated: CASSPHTGKASGDGTGELFF.

The chain recombines TRBV11-2 with TRBJ2-1, with 7 bases identical to TRBD1. CDR3 length: 15 amino acids. The germline V gene encodes CDR1 SGHAT and CDR2 FQNNGV. The trim removed 2 bases at V and 7 bases at J, leaving 8 bases unmatched. The CDR3 DNA is TGTGCCAGCAGCTTATGGGGACAGCAAAATAATGAGCAGTTCTTC. Protein product: CASSLWGQQNNEQFF. Variable domain in full (rest from reference TRBV11-2 and TRBJ2-1): EAGVAQSPRYKIIEKRQSVAFWCNPISGHATLYWYQQILGQGPKLLIQFQNNGVVDDSQLPKDRFSAERLKGVDSTLKIQPAKLEDSAVYLCASSLWGQQNNEQFFGPGTRLTVL.

The gene calls are TRBV5-4 and TRBJ1-2, with D hard to call. The CDR3 is 14 amino acids. V was shortened by 1 base and J by 0 bases, with 7 bases between the two germline ends. CDR1 and CDR2 from the germline V gene are SGHNT and YYREEE (reference sequence). Here the CDR3 DNA reads TGTGCCAGCAGCTTGTCGTTAGCTAACTATGGCTACACCTTC. Translating gives CASSLSLANYGYTF. Looking up the rest from reference TRBV5-4 and TRBJ1-2 gives the full variable domain: ETGVTQSPTHLIKTRGQQVTLRCSSQSGHNTVSWYQQALGQGPQFIFQYYREEENGRGNFPPRFSGLQFPNYSSELNVNALELDDSALYLCASSLSLANYGYTFGSGTRLTVV.

J is TRBJ1-2 and V is TRBV28; 7 bases match TRBD1. V lost 4 bases, J lost 3 bases, and 2 bases stayed unmatched. The germline V gene has CDR1 MDHEN and CDR2 SYDVKM. The CDR3 has 13 amino acids. CDR3 residues: CASSSTGHYGYTF. The DNA for the CDR3 is TGTGCCAGCAGTTCGACAGGGCACTATGGCTACACCTTC.

This clone was detected only a few times. The V call is TRBV18, the J call TRBJ1-1; D uncertain. The germline V gene has CDR1 KGHSH and CDR2 LQKENI. The germline V and J ends were trimmed by 5 bases and 10 bases, with 17 bases remaining between them. There are 13 residues in the CDR3. CDR3 amino acids: CASSSSGGEGAFF. CDR3 DNA sequence: TGTGCCAGCTCAAGCAGTGGTGGCGAGGGAGCTTTCTTT.

This chain links TRBV11-2 with TRBJ2-7, with 12 bases matching TRBD2. Germline V gene sequence: CDR1 SGHAT, CDR2 FQNNGV. With V trimmed by 4 bases and J by 4 bases, 5 bases remained unmatched. This CDR3 comprises 15 residues. Written as DNA, the CDR3 is TGTGCCAGCAGCTCTACCGGACTAGCGGGGTACGAGCAGTACTTC. Translated: CASSSTGLAGYEQYF.

This clone was observed a single time. The CDR3 nucleotides read TGTGCCAGCAGCCCTCGGAACAGGGAGAATCAGCCCCAGCATTTT. Translated, it gives CASSPRNRENQPQHF. V gene TRBV2 combines with J gene TRBJ1-5, with D tentatively TRBD1 (6 bases). Germline-derived CDR1 and CDR2 are SNHLY and FYNNEI. The CDR3 has 15 residues. The V end lost 6 bases, the J end lost 4 bases, and 16 bases lay between the germline ends.

The chain joins TRBV29-1 to TRBJ2-1; D is possibly TRBD2 (5 bases). With 0 bases removed from V and 9 bases from J, the gap between germline ends came to 15 bases. This CDR3 is 14 amino acids long. The V gene's germline CDR1 is SQVTM and CDR2 ANQGSEA. The CDR3 DNA follows: TGCAGCGTTGAAGAATCCTGGGCCCGGGGTGAGCAGTTCTTC. It specifies CSVEESWARGEQFF.

The genes are TRBV7-9 and TRBJ2-5, with 8 bases that match TRBD1. The length of the CDR3 is 14 residues. V shed 3 bases and J 4 bases; nucleotides not matched to a gene: 4. Looked up from germline, CDR1 is SEHNR and CDR2 is FQNEAQ (reference sequence). The CDR3 sequence is CASSFGQGGETQYF. CDR3 in DNA: TGTGCCAGCAGCTTCGGACAGGGCGGAGAGACCCAGTACTTC.

The chain uses TRBV5-1 and TRBJ1-1; TRBD1 agrees at 7 bases. Germline CDR1 reads SGHRS; CDR2 reads YFSETQ. The CDR3 is made up of 18 amino acids. The trim removed 4 bases at V and 0 bases at J, leaving 15 bases unmatched. CDR3 nucleotide sequence: TGCGCCAGCAGCCCCGAACCGGGACAGAGAAGATTGAACACTGAAGCTTTCTTT. The encoded protein is CASSPEPGQRRLNTEAFF.

The rearrangement uses TRBV10-1 and TRBJ1-5, with a possible D match to TRBD1 (5 bases). V was clipped by 5 bases and J by 0 bases, with 11 bases between them. The CDR3 totals 15 residues. Germline CDR1 WNHNN, CDR2 SYGVQD (reference sequence). The CDR3 protein is CASSPGSYSNQPQHF. Here the CDR3 DNA reads TGCGCCAGCAGTCCAGGGTCTTATAGCAATCAGCCCCAGCATTTT.

This chain connects TRBV7-2 to TRBJ2-5; 7 bases line up with TRBD1. This CDR3 contains 13 residues. Germline trimming cut 6 bases from V and 2 bases from J; bases unmatched to any gene: 3. CDR1 is SGHTA and CDR2 is FQGNSA in the germline V gene. CDR3 nucleotide sequence: TGTGCCAGCAGAAGGGGACAGCAAGAGACCCAGTACTTC. Encoded protein: CASRRGQQETQYF. Full variable domain (outside the CDR3, taken from reference TRBV7-2 and TRBJ2-5): GAGVSQSPSNKVTEKGKDVELRCDPISGHTALYWYRQSLGQGLEFLIYFQGNSAPDKSGLPSDRFSAERTGGSVSTLTIQRTQQEDSAVYLCASRRGQQETQYFGPGTRLLVL.

Notes on this clone: Additional DNA sequences in this sample encode the identical CDR3. V is TRBV6-5 and J is TRBJ1-5; the D gene is possibly TRBD1 (6 bases). The V gene lost 6 bases and the J gene lost 0 bases, with 12 bases spanning the gap. This CDR3 region has 15 residues. Germline CDR1 MNHEY, CDR2 SVGAGI. Written as DNA, the CDR3 is TGTGCCAGCAGCCCCACAGGGAATAGCAATCAGCCCCAGCATTTT. This codes for CASSPTGNSNQPQHF.

The rearrangement joins TRBV27 to TRBJ2-2, with 11 bases aligning to TRBD2. Trimming removed 8 bases from V and 3 bases from J; junction bases left unmatched: 11. The germline V gene encodes CDR1 MNHEY and CDR2 SMNVEV (reference sequence). The CDR3 is 17 amino acids. Here the CDR3 reads CASHPGTSGSDTGELFF. CDR3 bases: TGTGCCAGCCACCCCGGGACTAGCGGATCCGACACCGGGGAGCTGTTTTTT.

This chain's CDR3 is CASSYAVVPPGETQYF. The CDR3, as DNA: TGTGCCAGCAGTTACGCTGTGGTCCCCCCCGGGGAGACCCAGTACTTC. The chain carries TRBV6-5 and TRBJ2-5; D remains unclear. The ends were cut back, 2 bases at V and 5 bases at J, with 18 bases in the middle. CDR1 and CDR2 (germline): MNHEY, SVGAGI. This CDR3 contains 16 residues.

The chain combines TRBV4-1 with TRBJ1-5; 7 positions match TRBD1. V was pared by 2 bases and J by 4 bases, with 5 bases of the junction left unmatched. The CDR3 has 15 amino acids. Germline V gene sequence: CDR1 MGHRA, CDR2 YSYEKL. The CDR3 coding sequence is TGCGCCAGCAGCCAATTGCAGGGGGGGAATCAGCCCCAGCATTTT. It encodes CASSQLQGGNQPQHF.

CDR3 in amino acids: CASFYQTDTQYF. DNA for the CDR3: TGTGCCAGCTTCTACCAGACAGATACGCAGTATTTT. The chain is built from TRBV18 and TRBJ2-3; D is unresolved. Germline V lookup: CDR1 KGHSH, CDR2 LQKENI. V was trimmed by 7 bases and J by 3 bases, leaving 8 bases between them. This CDR3 has 12 amino acids.

The genes are TRBV7-3 and TRBJ2-3; the match to TRBD2 covers 9 bases. This CDR3 spans 15 amino acids. Germline-derived CDR1 and CDR2 are SGHTA and FQGTGA. J gave up 3 bases and V 4 bases, and 5 bases lay outside the gene matches. The CDR3 here is CASSYLSGRTDTQYF. In nucleotides, the CDR3 is TGTGCCAGCAGCTACCTTAGCGGGAGAACAGATACGCAGTATTTT.

The V gene is TRBV7-9, the J gene TRBJ2-1; weak D call: TRBD1 (5 bases). The CDR3 runs to 16 residues. Between the trimmed V and J ends, which lost 2 bases and 7 bases, there was a span of 18 bases. Per germline, CDR1 SEHNR and CDR2 FQNEAQ (reference sequence). CDR3: CASSLPPMAGKNEQFF. CDR3 DNA sequence: TGTGCCAGCAGCTTACCCCCTATGGCAGGGAAGAATGAGCAGTTCTTC.

The J gene is TRBJ2-3, the V gene TRBV6-5; maybe TRBD1 (5 bases). The germline CDR1 and CDR2 sequences are MNHEY and SVGAGI. V was shortened by 6 bases and J by 1 base, with 8 bases between the two germline ends. This CDR3 has 13 residues. In DNA form, the CDR3 reads TGTGCCAGCAGATCACAGGGCACAGATACGCAGTATTTT. Amino acids: CASRSQGTDTQYF.

The V call is TRBV5-4, the J call TRBJ2-1, with 12 nucleotides matching TRBD2. J was trimmed by 4 bases and V by 3 bases; bases with no gene match: 11. This CDR3 contains 18 residues. CDR1 and CDR2 from the germline V gene are SGHNT and YYREEE (reference sequence). The CDR3 coding sequence is TGTGCCAGCAGCTCACCGACTAGCGGGAGTTCCCCTTACAATGAGCAGTTCTTC. Its translation is CASSSPTSGSSPYNEQFF.